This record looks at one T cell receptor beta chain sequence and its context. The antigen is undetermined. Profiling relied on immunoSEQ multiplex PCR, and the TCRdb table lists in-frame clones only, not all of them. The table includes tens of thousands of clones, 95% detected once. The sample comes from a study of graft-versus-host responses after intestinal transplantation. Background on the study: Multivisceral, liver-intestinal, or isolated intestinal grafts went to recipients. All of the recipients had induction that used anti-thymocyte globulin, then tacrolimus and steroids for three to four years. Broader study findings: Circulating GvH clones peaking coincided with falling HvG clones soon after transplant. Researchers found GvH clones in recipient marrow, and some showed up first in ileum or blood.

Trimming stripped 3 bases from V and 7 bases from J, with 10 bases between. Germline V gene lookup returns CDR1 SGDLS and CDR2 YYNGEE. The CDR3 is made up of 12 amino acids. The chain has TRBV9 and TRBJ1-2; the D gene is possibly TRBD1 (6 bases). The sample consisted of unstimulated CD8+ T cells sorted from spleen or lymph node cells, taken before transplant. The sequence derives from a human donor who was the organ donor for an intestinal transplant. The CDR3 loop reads CASSGMGAGYTF. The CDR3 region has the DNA TGTGCCAGCAGCGGGATGGGGGCTGGCTACACCTTC.